The TCR beta chain under discussion was sequenced for a study of blood T cell repertoires in COVID-19. V lost 0 bases and J 7 bases, leaving 8 bases between the germline ends. The germline CDR1 and CDR2 sequences are SGDLS and YYNGEE. The CDR3 spans 12 residues. Original handling: Amplification from reference gene primers served as the basis for estimated nucleated cell counts. Profiled with immunoSEQ multiplex PCR; TCRdb holds only in-frame clones, not every one. That table is the source of V, J and clone size, and D and trimming were worked out from the DNA. Found here are 240,000 or so clones, 86% of them singletons; the top ten hold 6.2%.

This TCR derives from a man in his 60s with acute or convalescent COVID-19. The sequenced sample was peripheral blood. This sequence joins TRBV9 and TRBJ2-7; a possible D gene is TRBD2 (5 bases). CDR3 region: CASSVGGEEQYF. The DNA for the CDR3 is TGTGCCAGCAGCGTAGGGGGAGAGGAGCAGTACTTC.